The next 14 T cell receptor beta chains were all read from a single sample in a study of human thymus T cells. Assay: immunoSEQ multiplex PCR; the TCRdb copy retains only in-frame clones and omits some. Here the sample spans about 130,000 clones, around 94% being singletons. Thymic resections from corrective heart surgery supplied the tissue. Sequencing was carried out using thymus tissue. The receptor source for this set is a boy less than two years old with a congenital heart defect but otherwise immunologically healthy.

The rearrangement links TRBV4-3 to TRBJ1-1, with D unresolved. Germline V gene data show CDR1 as LGHNA and CDR2 as YSLEER. The CDR3 is 14 amino acids. V dropped 0 bases and J dropped 8 bases, with 13 bases sitting between them. The CDR3 coding sequence is TGCGCCAGCAGCCAAGATATAGTCGCAGCAGAAGCTTTCTTT. Its translation: CASSQDIVAAEAFF.

The rearrangement uses TRBV23-1 and TRBJ1-1; TRBD1 matches at 7 bases. TRBV23-1 is designated an ORF whose function remains uncertain. This CDR3 comprises 19 residues. Unmatched junction bases numbered 17, after V lost 4 bases and J lost 0 bases. CDR3 residues: CASSPDRPTGDGVNTEAFF. The CDR3 DNA reads as TGCGCCAGCAGTCCTGACCGCCCAACAGGGGATGGGGTGAACACTGAAGCTTTCTTT.

The chain uses TRBV19 and TRBJ1-2; tentative D call: TRBD1 (5 bases). V lost 9 bases to trimming and J lost 4 bases, with 21 bases between them. From germline, CDR1 is LNHDA and CDR2 SQIVND (reference sequence). The CDR3 covers 15 residues. CDR3 protein: CASSPGNGGGYGYTF. The CDR3 DNA sequence: TGTGCCAGCTCCCCAGGGAACGGGGGGGGCTATGGCTACACCTTC.

V and J are TRBV21-1 and TRBJ1-5; the tabulated D call, TRBD1, remains unverified against the DNA. TRBV21-1 is given as a pseudogene. The length of the CDR3 is 13 residues. The CDR3 loop reads CASSRQGCQPQHF. The CDR3 nucleotides read TGTGCCAGCTCACGACAGGGATGTCAGCCCCAGCATTTT.

This rearrangement joins TRBV28 to TRBJ1-2, with 11 bases lining up with TRBD1. Germline trimming cut 4 bases from V and 2 bases from J; bases unmatched to any gene: 6. This CDR3 has 16 amino acids. Germline V gene data show CDR1 as MDHEN and CDR2 as SYDVKM. The CDR3 loop reads CASSSSDRGQNYGYTF. The CDR3 DNA follows: TGTGCCAGCAGTTCCTCGGACAGGGGGCAAAACTATGGCTACACCTTC.

The V gene is TRBV27, the J gene TRBJ2-7; TRBD1 agrees at 9 bases. Looked up from germline, CDR1 is MNHEY and CDR2 is SMNVEV (reference sequence). The ends lost 5 bases at V and 2 bases at J; junction bases unmatched: 4. The CDR3 spans 14 residues. Written as DNA, the CDR3 is TGTGCCAGCAGTGCCGGGACAGGGACCTACGAGCAGTACTTC. Protein: CASSAGTGTYEQYF.

The chain links TRBV14 to TRBJ2-3, with 11 bases that match TRBD2. Trimming cost V 1 base and J 2 bases; bases outside gene matches: 5. The CDR3 covers 17 residues. The germline CDR1 and CDR2 sequences are SGHDN and FVKESK. The DNA for the CDR3 is TGTGCCAGCAGCCAAGGTCGACTAGCGGGGTACACAGATACGCAGTATTTT. Amino acids: CASSQGRLAGYTDTQYF.

V gene TRBV27 combines with J gene TRBJ2-5, with TRBD2 matching 10 bases. With V trimmed by 0 bases and J by 5 bases, 9 bases remained unmatched. CDR1 and CDR2 from the germline V gene are MNHEY and SMNVEV (reference sequence). The CDR3 extends over 17 amino acids. CDR3 DNA sequence: TGTGCCAGCAGTTTATCTCAGGAGCGGGGGGGATTCGAGACCCAGTACTTC. It encodes CASSLSQERGGFETQYF.

This rearrangement joins TRBV6-6 to TRBJ2-7; D not resolved. Germline CDR1 MNHNY, CDR2 SVGAGI (reference sequence). The CDR3 loop spans 14 amino acids. The V gene lost 2 bases and the J gene lost 3 bases, with 11 bases spanning the gap. The CDR3 DNA reads TGTGCCAGCAGTTACGGGCAGGTCGACTACGAGCAGTACTTC. It is translated as CASSYGQVDYEQYF.

CDR3 nucleotide sequence: TGTGCCTGGAGGATCTTGTCACAGGGGTGGTCACCCCTCCACTTT. As protein: CAWRILSQGWSPLHF. V gene TRBV30 combines with J gene TRBJ1-6, with TRBD1 identical over 7 bases. The CDR3 contains 15 residues. CDR1 is GTSNPN, CDR2 SVGIG, per germline (reference sequence). V gave up 3 bases and J gave up 10 bases; unmatched junction bases: 12.

This rearrangement joins TRBV15 to TRBJ1-6; possible D gene TRBD1, 5 bases. This CDR3 spans 15 amino acids. V was shortened by 1 base and J by 10 bases, with 14 bases between the two germline ends. Germline lookup yields CDR1 LNHNV and CDR2 YYDKDF (reference sequence). CDR3 protein: CATSRGTSPGSPLHF. In DNA, the CDR3 is TGTGCCACCAGCAGAGGGACATCCCCCGGGTCACCCCTCCACTTT.

The chain uses TRBV12-5 and TRBJ2-1; 12 nucleotides match TRBD2. The V and J ends lost 7 bases and 3 bases, in that order; junction bases with no gene match: 7. The CDR3 spans 16 residues. Germline-derived CDR1 and CDR2 are LGHNT and FRNRAP. This CDR3 reads CASAMTSGGVYNEQFF. CDR3 bases: TGTGCTAGTGCCATGACTAGCGGGGGCGTCTACAATGAGCAGTTCTTC. Looking up the rest from reference TRBV12-5 and TRBJ2-1 gives the full variable domain: DARVTQTPRHKVTEMGQEVTMRCQPILGHNTVFWYRQTMMQGLELLAYFRNRAPLDDSGMPKDRFSAEMPDATLATLKIQPSEPRDSAVYFCASAMTSGGVYNEQFFGPGTRLTVL.

The genes are TRBV27 and TRBJ1-1; TRBD1 agrees at 10 bases. Trimming removed 0 bases from V and 6 bases from J; junction bases left unmatched: 7. The germline CDR1 and CDR2 sequences are MNHEY and SMNVEV (reference sequence). CDR3 size: 16 residues. The CDR3 spells CASSLSRDRGSAEAFF. The CDR3 DNA follows: TGTGCCAGCAGTTTATCGAGGGACAGGGGATCTGCTGAAGCTTTCTTT.

J is TRBJ2-7 and V is TRBV5-6; 12 nucleotides align to TRBD2. Germline V lookup: CDR1 SGHDT, CDR2 YYEEEE. The J segment lost 7 bases and the V segment lost 3 bases, leaving 11 bases of the junction unmatched. The CDR3 consists of 16 residues. CDR3 sequence reads: CASSSRSSGGAQEQYF. The CDR3 DNA sequence: TGTGCCAGCAGCTCCAGATCTAGCGGGGGGGCCCAAGAGCAGTACTTC.